The clone carrying this T cell receptor beta chain was seen many times. Profiled with immunoSEQ multiplex PCR; TCRdb holds only in-frame clones, not every one. Here the sample spans about 270,000 clones, more than 75% being singletons. This sample was taken from a study of blood T cell repertoires in COVID-19. This CDR3 has 14 amino acids. From germline, CDR1 is MNHEY and CDR2 SVGAGI. V dropped 0 bases and J dropped 2 bases, with 5 bases sitting between them. Sequenced sample: PBMCs or T cells enriched from blood (not recorded which). The chain recombines TRBV6-5 with TRBJ1-5; D remains ambiguous. This sequence originates from a woman between 18 and 29 years old who had recovered from COVID-19. This CDR3 is CASSYSQGNQPQHF. The CDR3 DNA follows: TGTGCCAGCAGTTACTCGCAGGGCAATCAGCCCCAGCATTTT.